This is a list of T cell receptor beta chains from one sample in a study of coeliac disease. Assay: immunoSEQ multiplex PCR; the TCRdb copy retains only in-frame clones and omits some. The table records 4,400 or so clones, about 70% of them present only once. Sequences were obtained from intraepithelial lymphocytes from the gut. These TCRs come from a woman aged 18-30 years with active celiac disease. Each CDR3 is given with its conserved first and last residue. D genes are given only for firm matches. A clone size is listed for some rows: how often the clone was seen (once, few, many), or a class if it is expanded.

d_gene	j_gene	abundance	v_gene	CDR3nt	CDR3aa
TRBD1	TRBJ2-7	medium-sized	TRBV5-1	TGCGCCAGCAGAGGGACAGGGTTCTACGAGCAGTACTTC	CASRGTGFYEQYF
TRBD1	TRBJ1-3	-	TRBV11-2	TGTGCCAGCAGCCTACGGCCGGGACAGGGAGTTGGAAACACCATATATTTT	CASSLRPGQGVGNTIYF
TRBD1	TRBJ1-3	-	TRBV30	TGTGCCTGGAGTGTTGGACAGGGGGGAGGAAACACCATATATTTT	CAWSVGQGGGNTIYF
-	TRBJ1-1	-	TRBV2	TGTGCCAGCAGAGCCGGTCATGTGGCTTTCTTT	CASRAGHVAFF
TRBD1	TRBJ1-2	once	TRBV5-1	TGCGCCAGCAGCTTGTTGGGTCAGGGGGCGTCCAATGGCTACACCTTC	CASSLLGQGASNGYTF
TRBD1	TRBJ1-1	-	TRBV15	TGTGCCACCAGCGGGGACAGGGCACCGAACACTGAAGCTTTCTTT	CATSGDRAPNTEAFF
-	TRBJ2-3	-	TRBV14	TGTGCCAGCAGCCCCTACCTAGGAGAAGATACGCAGTATTTT	CASSPYLGEDTQYF
TRBD2	TRBJ2-1	-	TRBV18	TGTGCCAGCCTACTAGCGGGCGCTTACAATGAGCAGTTCTTC	CASLLAGAYNEQFF
TRBD1	TRBJ2-1	-	TRBV7-3	TGTGCCAGCAGCGAGGCCCCCACAGGGGGCTTCCACAATGAGCAGTTCTTC	CASSEAPTGGFHNEQFF
TRBD1	TRBJ1-5	once	TRBV30	TGTGCCTGGAGTGTAGGGACAGGGGCCGATTATAGCAATCAGCCCCAGCATTTT	CAWSVGTGADYSNQPQHF
TRBD2	TRBJ2-3	once	TRBV9	TGTGCCAGCAGCGTAGAGAACGGGGGGACGACAGATACGCAGTATTTT	CASSVENGGTTDTQYF
-	TRBJ2-4	-	TRBV7-8	TGTGCCAGCAGCTTAGGACAACAAAACATTCAGTACTTC	CASSLGQQNIQYF
-	TRBJ1-5	medium-sized	TRBV5-1	TGCGCCAGCAGCGCCCAGACAGGTAGCAATCAGCCCCAGCATTTT	CASSAQTGSNQPQHF
-	TRBJ1-2	-	TRBV5-1	TGCGCCAGCAGCTTGAGCTTGAATAACTATGGCTACACCTTC	CASSLSLNNYGYTF
-	TRBJ1-6	few	TRBV2	TGTGCCAGCAGTGAAAAGCGGGGTGGTGGGAATTCACCCCTCCACTTT	CASSEKRGGGNSPLHF
TRBD1	TRBJ1-2	once	TRBV19	TGTGCCAGTAGTCAGGGACAGGGGGCGATCTATGGCTACACCTTC	CASSQGQGAIYGYTF
-	TRBJ1-1	-	TRBV10-3	TGTGCCATCCGTGCAGGGAACACTGAAGCTTTCTTT	CAIRAGNTEAFF
TRBD1	TRBJ1-5	once	TRBV10-3	TGTGCCATCAGTGAGGACAGGGAGACTCAGCCCCAGCATTTT	CAISEDRETQPQHF
-	TRBJ1-3	-	TRBV12-2	TGTGCAAGTCGCCAGCGGGGCAGTCCCGTATTCTCTGGAAACACCATATATTTT	CASRQRGSPVFSGNTIYF
-	TRBJ1-5	-	TRBV7-2	TGTGCCAGCAGCTTGGTGGCAGGGAGCAATCAGCCCCAGCATTTT	CASSLVAGSNQPQHF
TRBD1	TRBJ1-5	-	TRBV27	TGTGCCAGCAGACCCATCTCCGACAGGGATGGAAATCAGCCCCAGCATTTT	CASRPISDRDGNQPQHF
-	TRBJ2-1	-	TRBV11-2	TGTGCCAGCAGCTTCGTTTGTTGCGGGCCCCGCTCCTACAATGAGCAGTTCTTC	CASSFVCCGPRSYNEQFF
-	TRBJ1-6	large	TRBV27	TGTGCCAGCAGTCCCGCGGGGGGTTCACCCCTCCACTTT	CASSPAGGSPLHF
-	TRBJ1-2	-	TRBV2	TGTGCCAGCAGTGTAATAGCTGCGGGTTTTGCTAACTATGGCTACACCTTC	CASSVIAAGFANYGYTF
-	TRBJ1-2	-	TRBV7-9	TGTGCCAGCAGCTTAGCTGAGTTCTTCTATGGCTACACCTTC	CASSLAEFFYGYTF
TRBD1	TRBJ1-1	-	TRBV2	TGTGCCAGCAGTTATACCGGGACAGAGAACACTGAAGCTTTCTTT	CASSYTGTENTEAFF
TRBD1	TRBJ1-4	-	TRBV7-9	TGTGCCAGCCAGCCCACAGGGGGAGGGGAAAAACTGTTTTTT	CASQPTGGGEKLFF
-	TRBJ2-2	-	TRBV19	TGTGCCAGTAGTGCCACAGGGTGGGCGAACACCGGGGAGCTGTTTTTT	CASSATGWANTGELFF